A single sample gave rise to the 32 T cell receptor beta chains below, sequenced in a study of control samples from healthy donors and cancer patients. Data came from immunoSEQ multiplex PCR; TCRdb stores just in-frame clones and leaves some out. Among around 250,000 clones, around 79% were seen once, and the ten largest hold about 14%. The sample was PBMCs. The receptors derive from an older woman with lung cancer.

The chain couples TRBV5-1 to TRBJ2-1; D unresolved. The germline V and J ends were trimmed by 0 bases and 0 bases, with 4 bases remaining between them. Germline V gene sequence: CDR1 SGHRS, CDR2 YFSETQ. This CDR3 is built from 14 residues. The CDR3 region is CASSLGPSYNEQFF. The CDR3 coding sequence is TGCGCCAGCAGCTTGGGGCCCTCCTACAATGAGCAGTTCTTC.

This rearrangement joins TRBV18 to TRBJ1-1; TRBD1 matches at 7 bases. Unmatched junction bases numbered 6, after V lost 4 bases and J lost 4 bases. CDR1 KGHSH and CDR2 LQKENI come from the germline V gene. The CDR3 is 14 residues long. CDR3 sequence: CASSQLQGRTEAFF. The CDR3 nucleotides read TGTGCCAGCTCACAACTACAGGGGCGCACTGAAGCTTTCTTT.

V and J are TRBV6-5 and TRBJ2-5; no clear D. The ends were cut back, 2 bases at V and 4 bases at J, with 8 bases in the middle. The CDR3 loop spans 13 amino acids. The germline V gene has CDR1 MNHEY and CDR2 SVGAGI. The CDR3 nucleotides read TGTGCCAGCAGTTACCTCTCCCGAGAGACCCAGTACTTC. Protein product: CASSYLSRETQYF.

The chain combines TRBV6-5 with TRBJ1-5; D remains unclear. The V gene's germline CDR1 is MNHEY and CDR2 SVGAGI. Trimming removed 2 bases from V and 0 bases from J, with 8 bases in between. The CDR3 spans 15 residues. In DNA form, the CDR3 reads TGTGCCAGCAGTTACGCCCCTCATAGCAATCAGCCCCAGCATTTT. Translating gives CASSYAPHSNQPQHF.

The gene calls are TRBV19 and TRBJ1-1; D is unresolved. The germline V gene has CDR1 LNHDA and CDR2 SQIVND (reference sequence). V lost 9 bases and J 7 bases, leaving 18 bases between the germline ends. CDR3 length: 13 amino acids. The CDR3, as DNA: TGTGCCAGCCGCCCCTGGGGAGCGGGTGAAGCTTTCTTT. Encoded protein: CASRPWGAGEAFF.

In this sample, this clone turned up once. This CDR3 reads CASSIGTVYEQYF. The CDR3 bases are TGTGCCAGTAGTATAGGGACAGTTTACGAGCAGTACTTC. The genes are TRBV19 and TRBJ2-7; tentatively, D is TRBD1 (6 bases). V dropped 1 base and J dropped 4 bases, with 8 bases sitting between them. Germline CDR1 LNHDA, CDR2 SQIVND (reference sequence). The CDR3 is made up of 13 amino acids.

The chain links TRBV30 to TRBJ1-3; D not resolved. Germline V gene lookup returns CDR1 GTSNPN and CDR2 SVGIG (reference sequence). The CDR3 is 13 amino acids. The V gene lost 2 bases and the J gene lost 4 bases, with 9 bases spanning the gap. The DNA for the CDR3 is TGTGCCTGGAGTAACGGGGTGGGAAACACCATATATTTT. Translation: CAWSNGVGNTIYF.

The rearrangement links TRBV6-5 to TRBJ2-7, with 8 bases matching TRBD1. This CDR3 is built from 15 residues. CDR1 is MNHEY, CDR2 SVGAGI, per germline. After removal of 8 bases from V and 4 bases from J, the junction contained 13 bases not matched to a gene. As DNA, the CDR3 is TGTGCCAGCGCCCGCGCCGGACAGGGTTCTTACGAGCAGTACTTC. Its translation is CASARAGQGSYEQYF.

The chain is built from TRBV5-4 and TRBJ2-7, with D possibly being TRBD1 or TRBD2 (5 bases each). CDR3 length: 15 residues. Germline V lookup: CDR1 SGHNT, CDR2 YYREEE (reference sequence). V lost 3 bases and J 3 bases, leaving 16 bases between the germline ends. CDR3 coding DNA: TGTGCCAGCAGCTATTTCGAGACTACAGGCTACGAGCAGTACTTC. It encodes CASSYFETTGYEQYF.

The rearrangement joins TRBV19 to TRBJ2-3; 10 nucleotides align to TRBD2. V gave up 4 bases and J gave up 6 bases; unmatched junction bases: 7. The CDR3 runs 15 residues. In germline, CDR1 is LNHDA, CDR2 SQIVND (reference sequence). The CDR3 reads CASSNSGGPQDTQYF. The CDR3 DNA reads TGTGCCAGTAGTAATAGCGGGGGGCCCCAGGATACGCAGTATTTT.

DNA for the CDR3: TGTGCCAGTAGTCCGACGACAGTTTCCTACGAGCAGTACTTC. Translation: CASSPTTVSYEQYF. This chain links TRBV19 with TRBJ2-7, with a tentative D call TRBD1 (5 bases). Germline assignment: CDR1 LNHDA and CDR2 SQIVND (reference sequence). CDR3 length: 14 residues. Trimming shortened V by 5 bases and J by 1 base, and 12 bases separated the two germline ends. Looking up the rest from reference TRBV19 and TRBJ2-7 gives the full variable domain: DGGITQSPKYLFRKEGQNVTLSCEQNLNHDAMYWYRQDPGQGLRLIYYSQIVNDFQKGDIAEGYSVSREKKESFPLTVTSAQKNPTAFYLCASSPTTVSYEQYFGPGTRLTVT.

A single count supports this clone. The V call is TRBV30, the J call TRBJ2-3; perhaps D is TRBD1 or TRBD2 (6 bases each). Germline V gene sequence: CDR1 GTSNPN, CDR2 SVGIG (reference sequence). The CDR3 is made up of 18 amino acids. V gave up 2 bases and J gave up 0 bases, with 21 bases separating them. Written as DNA, the CDR3 is TGTGCCTGGAGTAATTCGGGAGAAGACAGGAGAAGCACAGATACGCAGTATTTT. Protein: CAWSNSGEDRRSTDTQYF.

The CDR3 DNA sequence: TGTGCCAGCAGTTACAGGGGGAGCGAGCAGTACTTC. Translated, it gives CASSYRGSEQYF. The rearrangement links TRBV6-5 to TRBJ2-7; weak D call: TRBD1 (6 bases). Trimming removed 2 bases from V and 6 bases from J, with 8 bases in between. Germline loops: CDR1 MNHEY, CDR2 SVGAGI. There are 12 residues in the CDR3.

The chain couples TRBV9 to TRBJ1-6, with D unresolved. Deletions cut 0 bases from V and 4 bases from J, with 5 bases between. The CDR3 is 14 amino acids. In germline, CDR1 is SGDLS, CDR2 YYNGEE. The CDR3 loop is CASSVAGYNSPLHF. DNA for the CDR3: TGTGCCAGCAGCGTAGCCGGATATAATTCACCCCTCCACTTT.

The table lists this clone with a count of one. The rearrangement uses TRBV5-1 and TRBJ2-3; 10 positions agree with TRBD2. The V and J ends lost 1 base and 2 bases, in that order; junction bases with no gene match: 4. Per the germline V gene, CDR1 is SGHRS and CDR2 is YFSETQ. This CDR3 contains 16 residues. This CDR3 reads CASSLRLAGNTDTQYF. The CDR3 DNA sequence: TGCGCCAGCAGCTTGAGACTAGCGGGTAACACAGATACGCAGTATTTT.

The rearrangement links TRBV10-3 to TRBJ2-7, with unresolved D. CDR1 is ENHRY and CDR2 is SYGVKD in the germline V gene. This CDR3 region has 16 residues. The V end lost 0 bases, the J end lost 1 base, and 13 bases lay between the germline ends. The CDR3 reads CAISESSRTRSYEQYF. The CDR3 DNA follows: TGTGCCATCAGTGAGTCATCTAGAACGAGATCCTACGAGCAGTACTTC.

The rearrangement uses TRBV6-5 and TRBJ2-1, with 11 bases that match TRBD1. V lost 6 bases and J lost 8; bases outside the gene matches: 9. This CDR3 spans 15 amino acids. Germline CDR1 MNHEY, CDR2 SVGAGI. For the CDR3, the DNA is TGTGCCAGCAGCCGGACAGGGGGCGAATGGGATGAGCAGTTCTTC. It translates to CASSRTGGEWDEQFF.

V gene TRBV5-1 combines with J gene TRBJ1-6; the match to TRBD1 covers 10 bases. CDR1 and CDR2 (germline): SGHRS, YFSETQ. CDR3 length equals 16 residues. The V and J ends lost 4 bases and 8 bases, in that order; junction bases with no gene match: 9. CDR3 nucleotides: TGCGCCAGCAGCCCCCTTCCGACAGGGGGCGATTCACCCCTCCACTTT. Amino acid sequence: CASSPLPTGGDSPLHF. Complete variable domain (other parts from reference TRBV5-1 and TRBJ1-6): KAGVTQTPRYLIKTRGQQVTLSCSPISGHRSVSWYQQTPGQGLQFLFEYFSETQRNKGNFPGRFSGRQFSNSRSEMNVSTLELGDSALYLCASSPLPTGGDSPLHFGNGTRLTVT.

About this clone: The same CDR3 also results from other DNA sequences found in this sample. The V call is TRBV5-1, the J call TRBJ2-7; 9 bases map to TRBD1. The CDR3 runs 14 residues. With 3 bases clipped from V and 3 bases from J, the junction kept 4 bases outside the gene matches. CDR1 is SGHRS, CDR2 YFSETQ, per germline. The CDR3 region has the DNA TGCGCCAGCAGCTCACCGGGACAGGGCTACGAGCAGTACTTC. It translates to CASSSPGQGYEQYF.

The chain is built from TRBV12-3 or TRBV12-4 and TRBJ1-6; D remains unclear. The CDR3 is 13 residues long. With 2 bases removed from V and 8 bases from J, the gap between germline ends came to 7 bases. The CDR3 protein is CASSLLEDSPLHF. The CDR3 coding sequence is TGTGCCAGCAGTTTACTCGAAGATTCACCCCTCCACTTT.

The chain couples TRBV5-1 to TRBJ2-5, with 7 bases identical to TRBD2. CDR3 length: 16 amino acids. The trim removed 0 bases at V and 3 bases at J, leaving 8 bases unmatched. Germline V gives CDR1 SGHRS, CDR2 YFSETQ. The DNA of the CDR3 is TGCGCCAGCAGCTTGGCCCTGAGCGGGAACAAAGAGACCCAGTACTTC. Protein sequence: CASSLALSGNKETQYF.

The chain links TRBV3-1 (or the pseudogene TRBV3-2) to TRBJ1-1; 8 bases match TRBD1. Germline CDR1 is LGHDT and CDR2 is YNNKEL (reference sequence). V lost 0 bases to trimming and J lost 1 base; unmatched junction nucleotides: 7. The CDR3 runs to 17 residues. In nucleotides, the CDR3 is TGTGCCAGCAGCCAAGAAGGCAGGGGGCGAGGGAACACTGAAGCTTTCTTT. Encoded protein: CASSQEGRGRGNTEAFF.

V gene TRBV9 combines with J gene TRBJ1-1; TRBD1 is a possible D gene (5 bases). The length of the CDR3 is 16 residues. V was shortened by 0 bases and J by 4 bases, with 16 bases between the two germline ends. Looked up from germline, CDR1 is SGDLS and CDR2 is YYNGEE. In nucleotides, the CDR3 is TGTGCCAGCAGCGTAGCTGTGGGGGGGACGGGCACTGAAGCTTTCTTT. Its translation is CASSVAVGGTGTEAFF. The full variable domain, in which reference TRBV9 and TRBJ1-1 provide the parts outside the CDR3, is DSGVTQTPKHLITATGQRVTLRCSPRSGDLSVYWYQQSLDQGLQFLIQYYNGEERAKGNILERFSAQQFPDLHSELNLSSLELGDSALYFCASSVAVGGTGTEAFFGQGTRLTVV.

The rearrangement uses TRBV27 and TRBJ2-1; 15 bases align to TRBD2. The V segment lost 7 bases and the J segment 7 bases; nucleotides outside the gene matches: 8. Looked up from germline, CDR1 is MNHEY and CDR2 is SMNVEV (reference sequence). The CDR3 has 16 amino acids. This CDR3 reads CASNAPGLAGGNEQFF. DNA of the CDR3: TGTGCCAGCAACGCCCCGGGACTAGCGGGAGGAAATGAGCAGTTCTTC.

The rearrangement joins TRBV6-4 to TRBJ1-5; the D is unclear. The V end was cut by 4 bases, the J end by 4 bases, with 8 bases between. Germline V gives CDR1 MRHNA, CDR2 SNTAGT. The CDR3 covers 13 residues. CDR3 DNA sequence: TGTGCCAGCAGTGTTGCGATTAATCAGCCCCAGCATTTT. Residues: CASSVAINQPQHF.

CDR3 protein: CASSETPSGGANEQFF. In DNA form, the CDR3 reads TGTGCCAGCAGTGAAACTCCAAGCGGGGGGGCAAATGAGCAGTTCTTC. The chain combines TRBV25-1 with TRBJ2-1, with TRBD2 matching over 10 bases. Trimming at V came to 2 bases and at J to 7 bases, leaving 8 bases not matched to a gene. The CDR3 has 16 residues. Germline CDR1 and CDR2: MGHDK and SYGVNS.

V gene TRBV28 combines with J gene TRBJ2-7; 7 positions match TRBD2. Germline V gene lookup returns CDR1 MDHEN and CDR2 SYDVKM. J gave up 3 bases and V 5 bases, and 7 bases lay outside the gene matches. The length of the CDR3 is 14 residues. The CDR3 bases are TGTGCCAGCAGTCCCTGGGGGGGGAACTACGAGCAGTACTTC. Protein sequence: CASSPWGGNYEQYF.

V usage is TRBV9 and J usage is TRBJ2-1; the D gene is possibly TRBD2 (7 bases). Germline V lookup: CDR1 SGDLS, CDR2 YYNGEE. Trimming removed 7 bases at V and 9 bases at J, with 20 bases between. The length of the CDR3 is 14 residues. The CDR3 DNA reads as TGTGCCAGCTCCGGGGAGGGGGTGGGCGGTGAGCAGTTCTTC. It translates to CASSGEGVGGEQFF.

The genes are TRBV7-6 and TRBJ2-6; the D is unclear. This CDR3 spans 15 amino acids. V was clipped by 3 bases and J by 1 base, with 7 bases between them. CDR1 is SGHVS and CDR2 is FNYEAQ in the germline V gene. The CDR3 reads CASSLSTSGANVLTF. The CDR3 region has the DNA TGTGCCAGCAGCTTGAGTACATCTGGGGCCAACGTCCTGACTTTC.

This clone was seen once. J is TRBJ1-5 and V is TRBV4-1; perhaps TRBD1 as D (5 bases). The CDR3 extends over 15 amino acids. Germline values: CDR1 MGHRA, CDR2 YSYEKL. V was shortened by 4 bases and J by 6 bases, with 16 bases between the two germline ends. CDR3 sequence (DNA): TGCGCCAGCAGCCCCGGCAGGGTGGCGGTTCAGCCCCAGCATTTT. Translated: CASSPGRVAVQPQHF.

The J gene is TRBJ2-1, the V gene TRBV2; tentative D call: TRBD2 (6 bases). This CDR3 is 15 amino acids long. V lost 5 bases and J lost 10, with 21 bases in between. Germline CDR1 SNHLY, CDR2 FYNNEI. The DNA for the CDR3 is TGTGCCAGCAGTCTTTTTGGGGGAGGAGAAGGGGAGCAGTTCTTC. Its protein product is CASSLFGGGEGEQFF. The full variable domain, completed using reference TRBV2 and TRBJ2-1, is EPEVTQTPSHQVTQMGQEVILRCVPISNHLYFYWYRQILGQKVEFLVSFYNNEISEKSEIFDDQFSVERPDGSNFTLKIRSTKLEDSAMYFCASSLFGGGEGEQFFGPGTRLTVL.

Comments on this clone: The sample contains more than one DNA sequence encoding this CDR3. The chain uses TRBV5-4 and TRBJ1-5; the D gene is possibly TRBD1 (5 bases). Germline V gives CDR1 SGHNT, CDR2 YYREEE (reference sequence). The CDR3 spans 13 residues. V lost 0 bases and J 4 bases, leaving 5 bases between the germline ends. The CDR3 loop reads CASSLAGNQPQHF. The CDR3 bases are TGTGCCAGCAGCTTGGCAGGGAATCAGCCCCAGCATTTT.